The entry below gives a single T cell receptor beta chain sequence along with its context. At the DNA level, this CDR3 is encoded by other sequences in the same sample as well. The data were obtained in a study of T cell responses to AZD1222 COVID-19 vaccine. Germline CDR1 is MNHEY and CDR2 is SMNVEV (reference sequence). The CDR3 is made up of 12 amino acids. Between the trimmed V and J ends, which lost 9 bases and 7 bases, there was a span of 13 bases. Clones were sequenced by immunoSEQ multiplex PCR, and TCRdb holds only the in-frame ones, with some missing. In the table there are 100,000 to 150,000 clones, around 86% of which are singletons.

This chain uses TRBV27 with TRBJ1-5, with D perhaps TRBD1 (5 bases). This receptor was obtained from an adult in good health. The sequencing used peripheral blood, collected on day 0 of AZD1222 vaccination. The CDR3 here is CASQGVGQPQHF. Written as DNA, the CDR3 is TGTGCCAGTCAGGGTGTCGGACAGCCCCAGCATTTT.